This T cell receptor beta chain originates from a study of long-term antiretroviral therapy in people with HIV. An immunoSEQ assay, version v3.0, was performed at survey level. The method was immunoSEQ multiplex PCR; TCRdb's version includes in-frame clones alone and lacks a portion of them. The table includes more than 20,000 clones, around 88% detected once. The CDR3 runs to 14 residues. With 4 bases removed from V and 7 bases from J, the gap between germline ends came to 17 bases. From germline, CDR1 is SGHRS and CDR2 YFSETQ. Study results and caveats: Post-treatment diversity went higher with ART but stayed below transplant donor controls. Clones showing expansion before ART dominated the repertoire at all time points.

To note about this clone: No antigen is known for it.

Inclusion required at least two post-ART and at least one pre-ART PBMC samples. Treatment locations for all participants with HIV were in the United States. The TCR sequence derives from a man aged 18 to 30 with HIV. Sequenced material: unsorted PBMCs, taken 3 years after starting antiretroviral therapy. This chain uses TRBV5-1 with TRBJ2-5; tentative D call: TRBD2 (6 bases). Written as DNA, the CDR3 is TGCGCCAGCAGCCAGGGACTGGAGGAGGGGACCCAGTACTTC. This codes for CASSQGLEEGTQYF.